This entry features one T cell receptor beta chain sequence. This CDR3 contains 13 residues. Germline CDR1 reads SNHLY; CDR2 reads FYNNEI. Trimming took off 6 bases at V and 4 bases at J, with 9 bases between the two ends. These data come from a study of shared clonotypes between healthy human individuals. Only in-frame clones appear in the TCRdb table, and some are missing; sequencing was by immunoSEQ multiplex PCR. The sample has more than 2 million clones; approximately 96% are singletons. The sequenced sample consisted of naive CD4+ T cells sorted from blood. Subset here: CD45RA+ positively selected. The TCR comes from a man aged 18 to 29 in good health. The chain employs TRBV2 and TRBJ2-2; the D is unclear. The CDR3 bases are TGTGCCAGCAGGACCCAAACCACCGGGGAGCTGTTTTTT. Residues: CASRTQTTGELFF.